The 23 T cell receptor delta chains below were found in one sample sequenced in a study of Vδ1+ human thymocytes. Findings of the study overall: Thymic TRG and TRD repertoires appeared highly polyclonal, with Gaussian CDR3 length distributions.

Their specific antigens are unknown. Extracted RNA was reverse transcribed into cDNA. Pooled V-gene forward primers with one constant-region reverse primer generated the CDR3 amplicons by multiplex PCR. TCRdb reprocessed the multiplex PCR reads using CATT. The sample holds some 23,000 delta-chain clones, less than 30% seen once. Sequencing was carried out using Vdelta1+ gamma-delta thymocytes from the thymus. As for subset: FACS-sorted CD3+ TCRalphabeta- TCRVdelta1+ TCRVdelta2- thymocytes. Receptors were obtained from a boy under two years old who had congenital heart surgery.

The V gene is TRDV1, the J gene TRDJ1; 13 bases align to TRDD3. The CDR3 totals 22 residues. Trimming took 2 bases from V and 0 from J; bases not matched to a gene: 18. The V gene's germline CDR1 is TSWWSYY and CDR2 QGS. The CDR3 region has the DNA TGTGCTCTTGGGGAATACCCCCTCTTCCTACTGGGGGATACGAGGGACACCGATAAACTCATCTTT. Its protein product is CALGEYPLFLLGDTRDTDKLIF.

Turning to this clone: This could be a read error, since a much larger clone is one nucleotide away. J is TRDJ1 and V is TRDV1, with D unresolved. The CDR3 has 14 amino acids. Germline CDR1 is TSWWSYY and CDR2 is QGS. The CDR3: CALGEFNARDQLIF. The CDR3 coding sequence is TGTGCTCTTGGGGAATTCAACGCCCGCGATCAACTCATCTTT.

The chain recombines TRDV1 with TRDJ1; 13 bases map to TRDD3. The V gene end was trimmed by 4 bases and the J gene end by 2 bases; junction bases not matched to a gene: 19. Germline V lookup: CDR1 TSWWSYY, CDR2 QGS. This CDR3 is built from 21 residues. Here the CDR3 reads CALGGKVNWGIRSSFTDKLIF. CDR3 nucleotides: TGTGCTCTTGGGGGAAAGGTTAACTGGGGGATACGCAGTTCGTTTACCGATAAACTCATCTTT.

Remarks on this clone: This likely came from a read error, as a far larger clone is one base away. The gene calls are TRDV2 and TRDJ1; 8 nucleotides line up with TRDD3. The CDR3 is 11 residues long. CDR1 GEAIGNYY and CDR2 EKD come from the germline V gene. The trim removed 4 bases at V and 8 bases at J, leaving 2 bases unmatched. CDR3 nucleotide sequence: TGTGCCTGTGAACTGGGGGCCAAACTCATCTTT. Protein sequence: CACELGAKLIF.

A few counts support this clone. This chain uses TRDV1 with TRDJ1, with TRDD2 as a possible D gene (8 bases). Germline V gene lookup returns CDR1 TSWWSYY and CDR2 QGS. V lost 3 bases to trimming and J lost 2 bases, with 28 bases between them. CDR3 size: 20 residues. CDR3 in amino acids: CALGDLPTLLGKVWTDKLIF. The CDR3 DNA sequence: TGTGCTCTTGGGGATCTTCCTACGCTACTGGGGAAGGTGTGGACCGATAAACTCATCTTT.

To note about this clone: A much larger clone differs from this one at a single base, so this may be a read error. The V gene is TRDV1, the J gene TRDJ1; the match to TRDD3 covers 13 bases. There are 19 residues in the CDR3. The V and J ends lost 5 bases and 4 bases, in that order; junction bases with no gene match: 16. Germline assignment: CDR1 TSWWSYY and CDR2 QGS. The CDR3 DNA follows: TGTGCTCTTGGGACCCGCCACATGGTACTGGGGGATACGATCGATAAACTCATCTTT. It translates to CALGTRHMVLGDTIDKLIF.

This chain connects TRDV1 to TRDJ1; 8 nucleotides line up with TRDD3. Per the germline V gene, CDR1 is TSWWSYY and CDR2 is QGS. The CDR3 is made up of 19 amino acids. J gave up 2 bases and V 0 bases, and 14 bases lay outside the gene matches. CDR3 bases: TGTGCTCTTGGGGAACTTTTATGTGGGATACGCTCCATGACCGATAAACTCATCTTT. Translation gives CALGELLCGIRSMTDKLIF.

On this clone: This may come from a read error, since a much larger clone is one base off. Other DNA sequences from this sample encode an identical CDR3 as well. The chain employs TRDV1 and TRDJ1, with 7 bases identical to TRDD3. Germline CDR1 reads TSWWSYY; CDR2 reads QGS. This CDR3 comprises 19 residues. The CDR3 DNA reads as TGTGCTCTCGGGGAACTTCCAGTCACGTACTGGGGAAGTACCGATAAACTCATCTTT. Translating gives CALGELPVTYWGSTDKLIF.

This chain uses TRDV1 with TRDJ1, with 10 bases aligning to TRDD3. Germline V gene data show CDR1 as TSWWSYY and CDR2 as QGS. The CDR3 is 16 residues long. J lost 4 bases, V lost 3 bases, and 8 bases had no gene match. Here the CDR3 reads CALGDKLGDAGDKLIF. CDR3 nucleotide sequence: TGTGCTCTTGGGGATAAACTGGGGGATGCCGGCGATAAACTCATCTTT.

About this clone itself: A much larger clone differs from this one at a single base, so this may be a read error. The J gene is TRDJ1, the V gene TRDV1; TRDD3 is a possible D gene (6 bases). CDR3 length equals 18 residues. The germline gives CDR1 TSWWSYY, CDR2 QGS. V lost 0 bases and J 0 bases, leaving 17 bases between the germline ends. The CDR3: CALGELRARGTYTDKLIF. The CDR3 nucleotides read TGTGCTCTTGGGGAACTACGTGCGCGGGGGACGTACACCGATAAACTCATCTTT.

The chain has TRDV1 and TRDJ1; D unclear. The germline V gene has CDR1 TSWWSYY and CDR2 QGS. V was shortened by 2 bases and J by 2 bases, with 12 bases between the two germline ends. This CDR3 spans 15 amino acids. For the CDR3, the DNA is TGTGCTCTTGGGGAAATGTGGCAGGGGACCGATAAACTCATCTTT. Amino acids: CALGEMWQGTDKLIF.

This clone was counted a few times. The chain employs TRDV1 and TRDJ1, with 9 positions matching TRDD3. The CDR3 sequence is 22 residues long. Trimming removed 4 bases from V and 0 bases from J; junction bases left unmatched: 24. Germline assignment: CDR1 TSWWSYY and CDR2 QGS. CDR3 in amino acids: CALGAYPTIVLGETSHTDKLIF. DNA of the CDR3: TGTGCTCTTGGGGCCTATCCTACGATCGTACTGGGGGAAACCTCCCACACCGATAAACTCATCTTT.

This clone was counted only a few times. The chain links TRDV1 to TRDJ1; TRDD3 aligns across 8 bases. The germline gives CDR1 TSWWSYY, CDR2 QGS. CDR3 size: 27 residues. The ends lost 7 bases at V and 0 bases at J; junction bases unmatched: 43. The CDR3 DNA reads as TGTGCTCTTGAGGGTGAAGCGTCCTACAGGTCCACACGTACTGGGGGCCCTGGGGATATGGACACCGATAAACTCATCTTT. This gives the protein CALEGEASYRSTRTGGPGDMDTDKLIF.

On this clone itself: Since a much larger clone is just one base distant, this may be a read error. The identical CDR3 is also encoded by other nucleotide sequences in the sample. The chain uses TRDV1 and TRDJ1, with D perhaps given as TRDD2 or TRDD3 (9 bases each). This CDR3 contains 21 residues. CDR1 and CDR2 from the germline V gene are TSWWSYY and QGS. CDR3 bases: TGTGCTCTTGGGGGACCCTTCCTACTGGGGGAGACGCGAGGGAGCACCGACAAACTCATCTTT. Its protein is CALGGPFLLGETRGSTDKLIF.

The V gene is TRDV1, the J gene TRDJ1; D is unresolved. The CDR3 sequence is 13 residues long. Between the trimmed V and J ends, which lost 4 bases and 4 bases, there was a span of 10 bases. Germline-derived CDR1 and CDR2 are TSWWSYY and QGS. The chain's CDR3 is CALGGFPDDKLIF. In DNA form, the CDR3 reads TGTGCTCTTGGGGGATTCCCTGACGATAAACTCATCTTT.

This clone was counted a few times. V usage is TRDV1 and J usage is TRDJ1; 8 bases are shared with TRDD3. V was pared by 2 bases and J by 0 bases, with 38 bases of the junction left unmatched. The germline gives CDR1 TSWWSYY, CDR2 QGS. This CDR3 spans 27 amino acids. The CDR3 DNA follows: TGTGCTCTTGGGGAAGTATTAGCTGGTACCCCCTCGTACTGGGGGGTCGGTGGGGCTCCCCACACCGATAAACTCATCTTT. Amino acid sequence: CALGEVLAGTPSYWGVGGAPHTDKLIF.

This clone is classed as medium-sized (0.01 to 0.1%). The chain recombines TRDV1 with TRDJ1; D call uncertain. Germline lookup yields CDR1 TSWWSYY and CDR2 QGS. The CDR3 extends over 13 amino acids. Trimming removed 5 bases from V and 4 bases from J, with 11 bases in between. CDR3 sequence reads: CALGRPLSDKLIF. The CDR3 bases are TGTGCTCTTGGGCGACCGCTAAGCGATAAACTCATCTTT.

The V gene is TRDV1, the J gene TRDJ1; TRDD3 might be the D (6 bases). The V end lost 0 bases, the J end lost 10 bases, and 27 bases lay between the germline ends. The CDR3 is made up of 18 amino acids. From germline, CDR1 is TSWWSYY and CDR2 QGS. The chain's CDR3 is CALGELAGVPLTGCGLIF. DNA of the CDR3: TGTGCTCTTGGGGAACTCGCTGGGGTACCACTTACTGGGTGTGGACTCATCTTT.

The chain links TRDV1 to TRDJ1, with no clear D. CDR1 is TSWWSYY and CDR2 is QGS in the germline V gene. CDR3 length: 18 amino acids. Trimming removed 4 bases from V and 1 base from J, with 22 bases in between. The chain's CDR3 is CALGGSLDRDLTTDKLIF. The CDR3 bases are TGTGCTCTTGGGGGCAGCCTAGACCGGGACCTCACCACCGATAAACTCATCTTT.

Notes on this clone: Other DNA sequences of this sample code for an identical CDR3. The chain combines TRDV1 with TRDJ1; 10 nucleotides agree with TRDD3. This CDR3 spans 20 amino acids. V lost 7 bases and J lost 0; bases outside the gene matches: 20. CDR1 and CDR2 (germline): TSWWSYY, QGS. CDR3 in amino acids: CALVFKSGHWGISYTDKLIF. The CDR3 DNA reads TGTGCTCTTGTCTTCAAGTCTGGGCACTGGGGGATCTCGTACACCGATAAACTCATCTTT.

This clone showed up just a few times. The chain links TRDV1 to TRDJ1; 10 bases agree with TRDD3. The ends lost 1 base at V and 0 bases at J; junction bases unmatched: 26. CDR3 length: 24 amino acids. The germline V gene has CDR1 TSWWSYY and CDR2 QGS. In DNA form, the CDR3 reads TGTGCTCTTGGGGAACGCGGTCGGTCTTCGCTCGGCTGGGGGATAGATAGCCACACCGATAAACTCATCTTT. It encodes CALGERGRSSLGWGIDSHTDKLIF.

A note on this clone: The same CDR3 also results from other DNA sequences found in this sample. The chain couples TRDV1 to TRDJ1, with D possibly being TRDD3 (5 bases). Germline assignment: CDR1 TSWWSYY and CDR2 QGS. The germline V and J ends were trimmed by 3 bases and 0 bases, with 23 bases remaining between them. The CDR3 has 19 residues. DNA of the CDR3: TGTGCTCTTGGGGAGTCGGTACTTGGGGAAGATGACTACACCGATAAACTCATCTTT. Protein product: CALGESVLGEDDYTDKLIF.

The rearrangement links TRDV1 to TRDJ1; 13 bases align to TRDD3. Unmatched junction bases numbered 15, after V lost 2 bases and J lost 0 bases. The CDR3 runs 21 residues. Germline V gene lookup returns CDR1 TSWWSYY and CDR2 QGS. The CDR3 protein is CALGERGLPTGGYAYTDKLIF. The CDR3, as DNA: TGTGCTCTTGGGGAAAGAGGCCTTCCTACTGGGGGATACGCTTACACCGATAAACTCATCTTT.